This section outlines one T cell receptor (beta chain) sequence together with its context. What it recognizes is unknown. The record originates from a study of T cell responses to AZD1222 COVID-19 vaccine. Overall study findings and caveats: Sampling captured repertoires only after the peak T cell response. Spike-wide vaccine-associated CD4 TCRs dominated at 160-218 and 743-854.

Assay: immunoSEQ multiplex PCR; the TCRdb copy retains only in-frame clones and omits some. The sample consists of more than 85,000 clones, roughly 90% of them appearing once. CDR1 and CDR2 from the germline V gene are MNHEY and SMNVEV (reference sequence). The V and J ends lost 4 bases and 0 bases, in that order; junction bases with no gene match: 2. The CDR3 totals 15 residues. The receptor was isolated from an adult who received the AZD1222 COVID-19 vaccine. The chain combines TRBV27 with TRBJ2-3; 9 nucleotides agree with TRBD2. This sample comprised peripheral blood, obtained 28 days after the second AZD1222 dose. In nucleotides, the CDR3 is TGTGCCAGCAGTTGGCTAGCGGGGAGCACAGATACGCAGTATTTT. It translates to CASSWLAGSTDTQYF.